These 9 T cell receptor beta chains originate from one sample sequenced in a study of T cell responses to AZD1222 COVID-19 vaccine. Assay: immunoSEQ multiplex PCR; the TCRdb copy retains only in-frame clones and omits some. The table records 70,000 to 80,000 clones, 86% of them present only once. Sample: peripheral blood, taken on day 0 of AZD1222 vaccination. The origin of the receptors is an adult in good health.

In this sample, this clone turned up a few times. The chain combines TRBV6-5 with TRBJ1-1, with D hard to call. Between the trimmed V and J ends, which lost 5 bases and 3 bases, there was a span of 10 bases. CDR3 length: 13 amino acids. Per germline, CDR1 MNHEY and CDR2 SVGAGI. The CDR3, as DNA: TGTGCCAGCAGTCCAACCTACTACACTGAAGCTTTCTTT. Its translation: CASSPTYYTEAFF.

This clone was counted only a few times. Within the sample, other DNA sequences also encode this same CDR3. The genes are TRBV6-5 and TRBJ1-1, with D possibly TRBD1 on 5 matching bases. The CDR3 extends over 16 amino acids. Trimming shortened V by 2 bases and J by 2 bases, and 15 bases separated the two germline ends. Germline CDR1 MNHEY, CDR2 SVGAGI. The CDR3 region has the DNA TGTGCCAGCAGTTACGGCTCAGGGATCGTAAACACTGAAGCTTTCTTT. It specifies CASSYGSGIVNTEAFF.

The V call is TRBV7-2, the J call TRBJ1-2, with TRBD1 matching over 9 bases. The CDR3 length is 13 residues. Trimming cost V 5 bases and J 2 bases; bases outside gene matches: 0. Per germline, CDR1 SGHTA and CDR2 FQGNSA. CDR3 nucleotides: TGTGCCAGCAGCGACAGGGGGAACTATGGCTACACCTTC. Its protein is CASSDRGNYGYTF. Looking up the rest from reference TRBV7-2 and TRBJ1-2 gives the full variable domain: GAGVSQSPSNKVTEKGKDVELRCDPISGHTALYWYRQSLGQGLEFLIYFQGNSAPDKSGLPSDRFSAERTGGSVSTLTIQRTQQEDSAVYLCASSDRGNYGYTFGSGTRLTVV.

The chain joins TRBV6-5 to TRBJ1-5; D might be TRBD1 (5 bases). CDR1 MNHEY and CDR2 SVGAGI come from the germline V gene. The CDR3 sequence is 14 residues long. The V and J ends lost 5 bases and 1 base respectively, with 9 bases between them. CDR3 nucleotides: TGTGCCAGCAGTCCGACAGTAAGCAATCAGCCCCAGCATTTT. Translating gives CASSPTVSNQPQHF.

This chain connects TRBV7-3 to TRBJ2-1, with 8 bases identical to TRBD2. Per germline, CDR1 SGHTA and CDR2 FQGTGA. V was pared by 1 base and J by 2 bases, with 4 bases of the junction left unmatched. CDR3 length: 16 residues. CDR3 in amino acids: CASSLSAGGTYNEQFF. The CDR3 DNA is TGTGCCAGCAGCTTAAGTGCGGGGGGAACCTACAATGAGCAGTTCTTC.

The J gene is TRBJ2-7, the V gene TRBV9; weak D call: TRBD1 (6 bases). V was shortened by 4 bases and J by 7 bases, with 21 bases between the two germline ends. This CDR3 comprises 15 residues. Germline V lookup: CDR1 SGDLS, CDR2 YYNGEE. The CDR3 region has the DNA TGTGCCAGCAGCCCCCGACAGGTCCTCCGGGGAGAGCAGTACTTC. Translating gives CASSPRQVLRGEQYF.

The chain recombines TRBV5-6 with TRBJ2-7; 9 nucleotides agree with TRBD2. Germline CDR1 reads SGHDT; CDR2 reads YYEEEE. V lost 2 bases and J lost 7; bases outside the gene matches: 4. The CDR3 is 13 amino acids. For the CDR3, the DNA is TGTGCCAGCAGCTTCTGGCTAGCGGGAGAGCAGTACTTC. This encodes CASSFWLAGEQYF.

As DNA, the CDR3 is TGCGCCAGCAGCCCGACCCAGGAACGCTATGGCTACACCTTC. Protein: CASSPTQERYGYTF. V is TRBV4-1 and J is TRBJ1-2; D unresolved. Germline CDR1 is MGHRA and CDR2 is YSYEKL. Trimming cost V 4 bases and J 4 bases, with 13 bases left between them. The CDR3 has 14 amino acids.

The chain couples TRBV11-2 to TRBJ2-7, with 7 bases matching TRBD2. This CDR3 has 15 residues. The V segment lost 1 base and the J segment 3 bases; nucleotides outside the gene matches: 6. Germline-derived CDR1 and CDR2 are SGHAT and FQNNGV. CDR3 nucleotides: TGTGCCAGCAGCTTAGGGAGCGGGACCCACTACGAGCAGTACTTC. Translating it yields CASSLGSGTHYEQYF.